These T cell receptor beta chains were read from a single sample in a study of patients and donors after allogeneic stem cell transplantation. Via MiXCR, TCRdb re-called the RT-PCR reads, giving one row per CDR3 protein. Seen here are roughly 960,000 distinct CDR3 sequences, roughly 18% observed once, and the top ten hold about 6%. Sequencing was performed on blood, either unsorted or a sorted T cell fraction (not recorded which). Receptors were obtained from a human donor who was either an allogeneic HSCT recipient or a stem cell or donor lymphocyte infusion donor (not recorded which). It is not recorded whose cells these are; they may come from a transplant donor. Both conserved end residues are part of each CDR3. D genes are given only for firm matches. Clone size is given for some rows only: seen once, a few or many times, or a class if the clone is expanded.

clone_size	v_call	d_call	j_call	cdr3_aa	cdr3_nt
few	TRBV6-1	TRBD2	TRBJ2-3	CASRRGRVDTQYF	TGTGCCAGCAGGCGAGGGAGGGTAGATACGCAGTATTTT
NA	TRBV6-1	NA	TRBJ2-5	CASSERRLQFQETQYF	TGTGCCAGCAGTGAAAGGAGGTTGCAGTTCCAAGAGACCCAGTACTTC
many	TRBV12-3/TRBV12-4	NA	TRBJ1-1	CASIRGKSAEAFF	TGTGCCAGCATTAGGGGGAAGTCGGCTGAAGCTTTCTTT
NA	TRBV6-2/TRBV6-3	TRBD2	TRBJ2-5	CARSPPAGLAGETQYF	TGTGCCAGAAGTCCGCCGGCGGGACTAGCGGGGGAGACCCAGTACTTC
NA	TRBV5-1	NA	TRBJ2-1	CASNPTGGNEQFF	TGCGCCAGCAACCCTACCGGGGGCAATGAGCAGTTCTTC
NA	TRBV7-3	TRBD1	TRBJ1-2	CASSMGQGGPYGYTF	TGTGCCAGCAGCATGGGACAGGGGGGCCCCTATGGCTACACCTTC
NA	TRBV5-1	NA	TRBJ1-2	CASSRTRQLYAYGYTF	TGCGCCAGCAGCCGTACCAGACAGCTCTATGCCTATGGCTACACCTTC
few	TRBV5-1	TRBD2	TRBJ2-1	CASSLVKPASGSNEQFF	TGCGCCAGCAGCTTGGTTAAGCCGGCTAGCGGGAGTAATGAGCAGTTCTTC
many	TRBV6-5	TRBD1	TRBJ2-7	CASSYRDRGPYEQYF	TGTGCCAGCAGTTACAGAGACAGGGGACCCTACGAGCAGTACTTC
NA	TRBV4-1	TRBD2	TRBJ2-7	CASSQHNPGTSGGSSYEQYF	TGCGCCAGCAGCCAACACAACCCCGGGACTAGCGGGGGCAGCTCCTACGAGCAGTACTTC
many	TRBV29-1	TRBD2	TRBJ2-1	CSVRDRAGGGSYNEQFF	TGCAGCGTTCGGGATCGAGCGGGAGGGGGTTCCTACAATGAGCAGTTCTTC
NA	TRBV12-3/TRBV12-4	NA	TRBJ2-7	CASSPQWASEQYF	TGTGCCAGCAGTCCCCAGTGGGCTTCCGAGCAGTACTTC
NA	TRBV6-5	NA	TRBJ2-1	CASSYRQSNEQFF	TGTGCCAGCAGTTACAGGCAGAGCAATGAGCAGTTCTTC
few	TRBV29-1	TRBD1	TRBJ2-4	CSVEGQGSKNIQYF	TGCAGCGTTGAAGGACAGGGTTCCAAAAACATTCAGTACTTC
many	TRBV12-3/TRBV12-4	NA	TRBJ1-5	CASSLRGVSNQPQHF	TGTGCCAGCAGTTTACGCGGGGTAAGCAATCAGCCCCAGCATTTT
few	TRBV4-3	NA	TRBJ1-2	CASSQDRAIANYGYTF	TGCGCCAGCAGCCAAGATCGGGCCATCGCTAACTATGGCTACACCTTC
few	TRBV11-2	TRBD2	TRBJ2-2	CASSLSWTSGRASTGELFF	TGTGCCAGCAGCTTATCCTGGACTAGCGGGAGGGCGAGCACCGGGGAGCTGTTTTTT
few	TRBV7-9	NA	TRBJ1-2	CASSLIGGEEDTF	TGTGCCAGCAGCTTAATCGGGGGTGAAGAGGACACCTTC
few	TRBV7-8	TRBD1	TRBJ1-4	CASSSSRQGVDEKLFF	TGTGCCAGCAGCTCATCTCGACAGGGGGTTGATGAAAAACTGTTTTTT
many	TRBV12-3/TRBV12-4	NA	TRBJ2-3	CASSVAAPTDTQYF	TGTGCCAGCAGCGTAGCGGCCCCCACAGATACGCAGTATTTT
NA	TRBV12-3/TRBV12-4	NA	TRBJ1-1	CASSVGRHTEAFF	TGTGCCAGCAGCGTGGGACGGCACACTGAAGCTTTCTTT
NA	TRBV5-1	NA	TRBJ1-1	CASSELHGNTEAFF	TGCGCCAGCAGCGAACTGCATGGGAACACTGAAGCTTTCTTT
few	TRBV7-2	TRBD2	TRBJ2-2	CASSLVGSGRGTGELFF	TGTGCCAGCAGCTTAGTCGGTAGCGGGAGGGGCACCGGGGAGCTGTTTTTT
few	TRBV7-6	TRBD2	TRBJ2-3	CASTLGTSVTDTQYF	TGTGCCAGCACCTTGGGGACTAGCGTGACAGATACGCAGTATTTT
NA	TRBV7-3	NA	TRBJ1-4	CASSTAGATNEKLFF	TGTGCCAGCAGCACAGCAGGGGCCACTAATGAAAAACTGTTTTTT
few	TRBV20-1	NA	TRBJ2-2	CSALDSASTGELFF	TGCAGTGCCCTGGACTCCGCGAGCACCGGGGAGCTGTTTTTT
NA	TRBV20-1	NA	TRBJ2-7	CSARDRGTPGTLFSYEQYF	TGCAGTGCTAGAGATCGGGGGACCCCCGGGACACTATTCTCCTACGAGCAGTACTTC
NA	TRBV6-1	NA	TRBJ1-3	CASRDSGGGRGNTIYF	TGTGCCAGCAGGGACTCCGGAGGGGGGAGAGGAAACACCATATATTTT
few	TRBV30	NA	TRBJ1-1	CAWRSGPGEAFF	TGTGCCTGGAGGTCAGGACCGGGGGAAGCTTTCTTT
few	TRBV4-1	NA	TRBJ2-7	CASSQDHPQGMVYEQYF	TGCGCCAGCAGCCAAGATCACCCACAGGGAATGGTCTACGAGCAGTACTTC
few	TRBV4-3	TRBD2	TRBJ2-3	CASSQDSPSGSTDTQYF	TGCGCCAGCAGCCAAGATTCGCCTAGCGGAAGCACAGATACGCAGTATTTT
few	TRBV12-3/TRBV12-4	TRBD1	TRBJ1-2	CASRETGYYGYTF	TGTGCCAGCAGGGAGACAGGGTACTATGGCTACACCTTC
NA	TRBV3-1	NA	TRBJ1-1	CASSQVGTRGEAFF	TGTGCCAGCAGCCAAGTTGGGACCCGTGGTGAAGCTTTCTTT
NA	TRBV15	NA	TRBJ2-3	CATSKRADTQYF	TGTGCCACAAGCAAGAGGGCAGATACGCAGTATTTT
NA	TRBV11-3	TRBD2	TRBJ2-3	CASSFPLAGERTDTQYF	TGTGCCAGCAGCTTTCCTCTAGCGGGGGAGCGCACAGATACGCAGTATTTT
NA	TRBV4-1	NA	TRBJ2-6	CASSQVGGTSGANVLTF	TGCGCCAGCAGCCAAGTGGGGGGTACCTCTGGGGCCAACGTCCTGACTTTC
NA	TRBV5-1	TRBD2	TRBJ2-7	CASSLTVAGVPTYEQYF	TGCGCCAGCAGCTTGACGGTAGCGGGGGTCCCAACCTACGAGCAGTACTTC
NA	TRBV7-2	NA	TRBJ2-5	CASSQDVWKTQYF	TGTGCCAGCAGCCAGGACGTTTGGAAGACCCAGTACTTC
NA	TRBV6-1	NA	TRBJ1-6	CASTVFGAAYNSPLHF	TGTGCCAGCACTGTGTTTGGGGCAGCCTATAATTCACCCCTCCACTTT
NA	TRBV21-1	NA	TRBJ2-1	CASSTGTVWNEQFF	TGTGCCAGCAGCACGGGGACAGTTTGGAATGAGCAGTTCTTC
NA	TRBV9	TRBD2	TRBJ2-3	CASTLAGGPDTQYF	TGTGCCAGCACGCTAGCGGGGGGGCCAGATACGCAGTATTTT
many	TRBV12-3/TRBV12-4	NA	TRBJ2-5	CASGIEETQYF	TGTGCCAGCGGGATAGAAGAGACCCAGTACTTC
many	TRBV24-1	NA	TRBJ1-5	CATSESLGNQPQHF	TGTGCCACCAGTGAATCCCTGGGGAATCAGCCCCAGCATTTT
many	TRBV12-3/TRBV12-4	TRBD1	TRBJ2-1	CASSHRDSYNEQFF	TGTGCCAGCAGCCACCGGGACAGCTACAATGAGCAGTTCTTC
few	TRBV7-9	TRBD1	TRBJ1-6	CASSSLKGARAPLHF	TGTGCCAGCAGCTCATTAAAGGGGGCCAGGGCACCCCTCCACTTT
NA	TRBV20-1	NA	TRBJ1-5	CSASGSGAYQPQHF	TGCAGTGCTAGCGGCTCAGGGGCATACCAGCCCCAGCATTTT
NA	TRBV21-1	NA	TRBJ1-2	CASTEFRDRTSRDYGYTF	TGTGCCAGCACCGAATTCCGGGACAGGACCTCACGCGACTATGGCTACACCTTC
NA	TRBV15	TRBD1	TRBJ1-2	CATSRQTGDGYTF	TGTGCCACCAGCAGACAGACAGGGGATGGCTACACCTTC
few	TRBV12-3/TRBV12-4	NA	TRBJ1-2	CASSSGMGHANYGYTF	TGTGCCAGCAGTTCGGGAATGGGTCACGCTAACTATGGCTACACCTTC
few	TRBV2	TRBD2	TRBJ2-3	CASSDEREWTDTQYF	TGTGCCAGCAGTGACGAGCGGGAGTGGACAGATACGCAGTATTTT
many	TRBV15	TRBD2	TRBJ2-3	CATSRDRTSGDTDTQYF	TGTGCCACCAGCAGAGATCGGACTAGCGGGGATACAGATACGCAGTATTTT
few	TRBV7-6	NA	TRBJ2-7	CASSLSNSLEQYF	TGTGCCAGCAGCTTAAGTAACAGTCTCGAGCAGTACTTC
NA	TRBV19	NA	TRBJ1-1	CASSSWGNTEAFF	TGTGCCAGTAGTAGCTGGGGGAACACTGAAGCTTTCTTT
NA	TRBV27	TRBD2	TRBJ2-5	CASSWTSGQETQYF	TGTGCCAGCAGTTGGACTAGCGGGCAAGAGACCCAGTACTTC
NA	TRBV5-1	NA	TRBJ2-6	CASSPGDGRSSGANVLTF	TGCGCCAGCAGCCCCGGGGACGGGCGAAGCTCTGGGGCCAACGTCCTGACTTTC
NA	TRBV6-2/TRBV6-3	NA	TRBJ1-2	CASSSLAGSYGYTF	TGTGCCAGCAGTTCCCTCGCGGGATCCTATGGCTACACCTTC
few	TRBV5-6	TRBD1	TRBJ2-7	CASSLLQGAMIYEQYF	TGTGCCAGCAGCTTACTACAGGGGGCAATGATATACGAGCAGTACTTC
few	TRBV5-1	TRBD2	TRBJ2-2	CASSPTSERTGELFF	TGCGCCAGCAGCCCGACTAGCGAGCGCACCGGGGAGCTGTTTTTT
few	TRBV18	NA	TRBJ1-5	CASSPMIDQPQHF	TGTGCCAGCTCACCGATGATCGATCAGCCCCAGCATTTT
NA	TRBV6-1	NA	TRBJ1-5	CASSAPSGPTLSNQPQHF	TGTGCCAGCAGTGCACCCTCGGGACCTACTTTAAGCAATCAGCCCCAGCATTTT